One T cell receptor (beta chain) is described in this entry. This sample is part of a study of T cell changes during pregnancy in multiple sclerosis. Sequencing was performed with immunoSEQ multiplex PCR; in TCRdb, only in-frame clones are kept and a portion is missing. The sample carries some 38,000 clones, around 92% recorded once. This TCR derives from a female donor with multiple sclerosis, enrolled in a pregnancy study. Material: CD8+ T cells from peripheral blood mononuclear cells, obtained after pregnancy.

The CDR3 reads CASSLSGGETQYF. The CDR3 nucleotides read TGCGCCAGCAGCTTGTCGGGGGGAGAGACCCAGTACTTC. This sequence joins TRBV5-1 and TRBJ2-5; 7 bases are shared with TRBD2. The CDR3 length is 13 residues. CDR1 SGHRS and CDR2 YFSETQ come from the germline V gene. Unmatched junction bases numbered 1, after V lost 1 base and J lost 4 bases.